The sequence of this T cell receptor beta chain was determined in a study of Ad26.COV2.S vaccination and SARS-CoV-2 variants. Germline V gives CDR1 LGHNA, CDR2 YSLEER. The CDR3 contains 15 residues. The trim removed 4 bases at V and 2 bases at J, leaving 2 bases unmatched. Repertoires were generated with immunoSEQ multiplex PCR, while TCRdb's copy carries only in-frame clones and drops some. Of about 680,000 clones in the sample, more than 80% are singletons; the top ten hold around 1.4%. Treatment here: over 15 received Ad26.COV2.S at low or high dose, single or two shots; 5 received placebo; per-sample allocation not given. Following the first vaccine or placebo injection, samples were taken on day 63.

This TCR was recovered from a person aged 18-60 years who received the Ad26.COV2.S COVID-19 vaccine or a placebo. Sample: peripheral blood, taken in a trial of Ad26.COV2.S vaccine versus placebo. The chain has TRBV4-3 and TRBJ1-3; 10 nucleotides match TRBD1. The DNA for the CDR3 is TGCGCCAGCAGCCGGGACAGGGGCACTGGAAACACCATATATTTT. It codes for CASSRDRGTGNTIYF.